One sample yielded the 10 T cell receptor beta chains listed below, sequenced in a study of blood T cell repertoires in COVID-19. Clones were sequenced by immunoSEQ multiplex PCR, and TCRdb holds only the in-frame ones, with some missing. The sample yields 130,000 or so clones, around 83% seen once. Source material: peripheral blood. These receptors were obtained from a man older than 75 with active or convalescent COVID-19.

This clone was counted a single time. V is TRBV2 and J is TRBJ2-7, with TRBD1 identical over 7 bases. The ends lost 6 bases at V and 4 bases at J; junction bases unmatched: 3. Germline CDR1 SNHLY, CDR2 FYNNEI. This CDR3 region has 12 residues. The CDR3 loop reads CASSAQGYEQYF. The CDR3 region has the DNA TGTGCCAGCAGCGCACAGGGGTACGAGCAGTACTTC.

The chain has TRBV29-1 and TRBJ2-5, with 9 bases identical to TRBD1. Germline V gene lookup returns CDR1 SQVTM and CDR2 ANQGSEA. J gave up 4 bases and V 2 bases, and 11 bases lay outside the gene matches. This CDR3 has 16 amino acids. CDR3 in DNA: TGCAGCGTTGAACCCACCGGGACAGGGAGGGGAGAGACCCAGTACTTC. It encodes CSVEPTGTGRGETQYF.

The CDR3 DNA reads TGTGCCAGCAGCTTAACTAGCGGGGGGCTGAGCTCCTACGAGCAGTACTTC. This translates into CASSLTSGGLSSYEQYF. This sequence joins TRBV11-2 and TRBJ2-7, with 12 bases matching TRBD2. This CDR3 is built from 17 residues. Germline CDR1 and CDR2: SGHAT and FQNNGV. V was clipped by 2 bases and J by 0 bases; unmatched bases: 5.

The chain carries TRBV3-1 (or the pseudogene TRBV3-2) and TRBJ2-1; D is uncertain. The CDR3 contains 13 residues. Trimming left V 6 bases short and J 12 bases short, with 18 bases between. Germline V gives CDR1 LGHDT, CDR2 YNNKEL (reference sequence). The CDR3 loop reads CASRPGQLSRQFF. The CDR3 DNA reads as TGTGCCAGCAGGCCGGGTCAACTCTCGAGGCAGTTCTTC.

This clone occurred once. The chain combines TRBV12-3 or TRBV12-4 with TRBJ1-1, with 7 bases matching TRBD1. The CDR3 has 13 residues. With V trimmed by 1 base and J by 11 bases, 7 bases remained unmatched. The CDR3 sequence is CASSLGTGILAFF. CDR3 bases: TGTGCCAGCAGTTTAGGGACAGGTATCTTGGCTTTCTTT.

The chain couples TRBV7-2 to TRBJ2-3; D is ambiguous. The V gene's germline CDR1 is SGHTA and CDR2 FQGNSA. The germline V and J ends were trimmed by 2 bases and 0 bases, with 6 bases remaining between them. CDR3 size: 14 residues. Here the CDR3 DNA reads TGTGCCAGCAGCTTACAGGCCAGCACAGATACGCAGTATTTT. Protein product: CASSLQASTDTQYF. Using reference TRBV7-2 and TRBJ2-3 for the parts outside the CDR3, the full variable domain is GAGVSQSPSNKVTEKGKDVELRCDPISGHTALYWYRQSLGQGLEFLIYFQGNSAPDKSGLPSDRFSAERTGGSVSTLTIQRTQQEDSAVYLCASSLQASTDTQYFGPGTRLTVL.

The V gene is TRBV3-1 (or the pseudogene TRBV3-2), the J gene TRBJ2-7, with 9 nucleotides matching TRBD2. The junction had 6 bases not matched to a gene; V was cut back by 4 bases and J by 2 bases. This CDR3 has 15 residues. In germline, CDR1 is LGHDT, CDR2 YNNKEL (reference sequence). This chain's CDR3 is CASSRGGAPPYEQYF. In DNA form, the CDR3 reads TGTGCCAGCAGCCGCGGGGGGGCACCCCCCTACGAGCAGTACTTC.

The chain is built from TRBV6-6 and TRBJ1-1, with D uncertain. Germline V gives CDR1 MNHNY, CDR2 SVGAGI (reference sequence). The CDR3 spans 13 residues. Trimming took 10 bases from V and 1 from J, leaving 13 bases between them. This CDR3 reads CATLGQSNTEAFF. The CDR3 bases are TGTGCCACCTTGGGCCAGTCGAACACTGAAGCTTTCTTT.

The chain couples TRBV3-1 (or the pseudogene TRBV3-2) to TRBJ2-7; 9 positions match TRBD1. The CDR3 contains 15 residues. The V gene's germline CDR1 is LGHDT and CDR2 YNNKEL (reference sequence). The V segment lost 3 bases and the J segment 1 base; nucleotides outside the gene matches: 4. DNA of the CDR3: TGTGCCAGCAGCCATAGAGGACAGGGGTCCTACGAGCAGTACTTC. Translation: CASSHRGQGSYEQYF.

CDR3 bases: TGTGCCAGCAGCTTACTCTCGGCGAACACCGGGGAGCTGTTTTTT. It codes for CASSLLSANTGELFF. The chain links TRBV7-9 to TRBJ2-2; no clear D gene. Looked up from germline, CDR1 is SEHNR and CDR2 is FQNEAQ (reference sequence). Trimming left V 2 bases short and J 0 bases short, with 7 bases between. There are 15 residues in the CDR3.